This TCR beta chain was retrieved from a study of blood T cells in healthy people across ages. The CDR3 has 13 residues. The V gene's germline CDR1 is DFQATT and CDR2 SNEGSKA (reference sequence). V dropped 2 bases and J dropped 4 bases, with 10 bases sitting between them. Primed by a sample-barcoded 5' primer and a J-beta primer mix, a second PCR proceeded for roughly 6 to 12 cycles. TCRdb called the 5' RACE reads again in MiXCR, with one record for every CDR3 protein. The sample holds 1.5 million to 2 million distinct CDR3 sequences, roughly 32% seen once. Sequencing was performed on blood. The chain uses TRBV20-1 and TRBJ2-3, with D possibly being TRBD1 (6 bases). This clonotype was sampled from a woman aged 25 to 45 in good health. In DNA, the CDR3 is TGCAGTGCTAGACAGGGGATGGCAGATACGCAGTATTTT. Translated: CSARQGMADTQYF.